This T cell receptor beta chain was identified in a study of metastatic and nonmetastatic thyroid tumors. This clone was seen ten or more times. V was pared by 5 bases and J by 3 bases, with 4 bases between. Germline CDR1 and CDR2: SEHNR and FQNEAQ (reference sequence). This CDR3 spans 12 amino acids. Authors' data handling: For papillary thyroid cancer, a distant-metastasis classifier was constructed from CDR3 differences observed across clinicopathological groups. TCRdb re-called the PCR reads with MiXCR. These V and J calls originate from TCRdb's pipeline instead of the authors' own analysis. The profile covers approximately 26,000 clones, with around a quarter appearing a single time and approximately 6% taken by the ten largest. There were no patients who had received any treatment before thyroid surgery.

V usage is TRBV7-9 and J usage is TRBJ2-2; D is ambiguous. Sequencing was performed on blood. This TCR was sampled from a female donor with papillary thyroid cancer or a benign thyroid nodule (not recorded which). Some clones in this sample may be carry-over from other donors' samples. The DNA of the CDR3 is TGTGCCAGCAGCACCTACACCGGGGAGCTGTTTTTT. It is translated as CASSTYTGELFF.